This note documents a single T cell receptor (beta chain) sequence. V lost 7 bases and J lost 5; bases outside the gene matches: 6. Per the germline V gene, CDR1 is SGHVS and CDR2 is FQNEAQ. The CDR3 consists of 13 residues. Recruitment covered about two dozen US areas and drew participants whose ages spanned about 18 to 89 years. Assignment of participants to cohorts was predicated upon participant-reported clinical history. This sample is drawn from a study of blood T cell repertoires in COVID-19. In the source study's methods: How many nucleated cells were present was estimated from reference gene primer amplification. The repertoire was sequenced with immunoSEQ multiplex PCR; TCRdb's copy has only in-frame clones and lacks some. V and J calls and clone size are given by that table; D and trimming were obtained from the DNA. The sample yields about 250,000 clones, around 87% seen once.

The receptor comes from a woman between 18 and 29 years old who had recovered from COVID-19. The V and J genes are TRBV7-8 and TRBJ2-7; 9 bases are shared with TRBD1. Sequenced sample: PBMCs or T cells enriched from blood (not recorded which). The CDR3 reads CASKGQGLNEQYF. Written as DNA, the CDR3 is TGTGCCAGCAAGGGACAGGGATTAAACGAGCAGTACTTC.